These 27 T cell receptor beta chains share one sample of origin, sequenced in a study of blood T cells in healthy people across ages. Primed by a sample-barcoded 5' primer and a J-beta primer mix, a second PCR proceeded for about 6 to 12 cycles. TCRdb redid the calling of the 5' RACE reads with MiXCR, one entry per CDR3 protein. The sample lists around 1,100,000 distinct CDR3 sequences, 35% to 40% occurring once. Sequenced input: blood. These receptors were collected from a man younger than 35 in good health.

This clonotype came up many times. V and J are TRBV20-1 and TRBJ1-2; 7 nucleotides line up with TRBD1. J gave up 3 bases and V 0 bases, and 7 bases lay outside the gene matches. Germline assignment: CDR1 DFQATT and CDR2 SNEGSKA (reference sequence). The CDR3 has 15 residues. CDR3 loop: CSARDPPQGDYGYTF. The CDR3 DNA is TGCAGTGCTAGAGACCCTCCGCAGGGGGACTATGGCTACACCTTC.

As for this clonotype: One junction end disagrees with the germline gene, perhaps due to a read error. This rearrangement joins TRBV5-1 to TRBJ1-1, with 7 bases lining up with TRBD1. Germline CDR1 is SGHRS and CDR2 is YFSETQ. The CDR3 consists of 13 residues. The CDR3 DNA reads TGCACCAGCAGCCCCGGACAGGAACCTCAAGCTTTCTTT. Translating it yields CTSSPGQEPQAFF.

The chain has TRBV12-3 or TRBV12-4 and TRBJ1-2; 7 positions agree with TRBD1. The CDR3 loop spans 14 amino acids. V shed 0 bases and J 7 bases; nucleotides not matched to a gene: 5. This CDR3 is CASSLARGLSGYTF. DNA for the CDR3: TGTGCCAGCAGTTTAGCGAGGGGGCTCAGTGGCTACACCTTC.

The chain recombines TRBV20-1 with TRBJ1-6; maybe TRBD1 (6 bases). Trimming removed 6 bases from V and 5 bases from J, with 26 bases in between. Germline assignment: CDR1 DFQATT and CDR2 SNEGSKA (reference sequence). The CDR3 is 18 amino acids. This CDR3 is CSARGEGVASFHNSPLHF. CDR3 bases: TGCAGTGCCCGCGGGGAGGGGGTTGCCTCCTTCCATAATTCACCCCTCCACTTT.

This sequence joins TRBV5-1 and TRBJ1-2; D gene unclear. The germline gives CDR1 SGHRS, CDR2 YFSETQ. Trimming left V 4 bases short and J 4 bases short, with 17 bases between. The length of the CDR3 is 15 residues. CDR3 protein: CASSRTVSQGYGYTF. Here the CDR3 DNA reads TGCGCCAGCAGCAGAACGGTCAGCCAAGGCTATGGCTACACCTTC. The variable domain in full, completed from reference TRBV5-1 and TRBJ1-2, reads KAGVTQTPRYLIKTRGQQVTLSCSPISGHRSVSWYQQTPGQGLQFLFEYFSETQRNKGNFPGRFSGRQFSNSRSEMNVSTLELGDSALYLCASSRTVSQGYGYTFGSGTRLTVV.

This clonotype was detected a few times. The J gene is TRBJ2-1, the V gene TRBV27; D is unresolved. The germline gives CDR1 MNHEY, CDR2 SMNVEV (reference sequence). This CDR3 region has 13 residues. The V end was cut by 8 bases, the J end by 2 bases, with 10 bases between. The CDR3 DNA follows: TGTGCCAGCTCTTCGACACCCTACAATGAGCAGTTCTTC. It yields the protein CASSSTPYNEQFF.

There are a few counts of this clonotype. The CDR3 nucleotides read TGTGCCAGCAGCCAAGAAATAGGGGACTCTGAAGCTTTCTTT. This translates into CASSQEIGDSEAFF. The chain combines TRBV3-1 with TRBJ1-1; D is perhaps TRBD1 (5 bases). Per the germline V gene, CDR1 is LGHDT and CDR2 is YNNKEL (reference sequence). The CDR3 extends over 14 amino acids. V gave up 0 bases and J gave up 6 bases, with 11 bases separating them.

This rearrangement joins TRBV12-3 or TRBV12-4 to TRBJ2-1, with D unclear. The CDR3 totals 15 residues. V shed 4 bases and J shed 3 bases, with 13 bases lying between them. The CDR3 sequence: CASSSLRRDYNEQFF. CDR3 coding DNA: TGTGCCAGCAGTTCCTTGAGGAGAGACTACAATGAGCAGTTCTTC.

The chain combines TRBV28 with TRBJ2-3; D may be TRBD2 (6 bases). This CDR3 has 15 amino acids. V was pared by 6 bases and J by 2 bases, with 15 bases between. In germline, CDR1 is MDHEN, CDR2 SYDVKM. CDR3 sequence reads: CASSPAGTYTDTQYF. CDR3 nucleotides: TGTGCCAGCAGCCCGGCCGGGACTTACACAGATACGCAGTATTTT.

This clonotype was observed many times. Given a much more abundant clone one base away, this may be a read error. This chain uses TRBV14 with TRBJ1-5; D gene unclear. Trimming removed 4 bases from V and 3 bases from J, with 7 bases in between. The CDR3 sequence is 13 residues long. Germline lookup yields CDR1 SGHDN and CDR2 FVKESK. The DNA of the CDR3 is TGTGCCAGCAGCCGAGGGCCCAATCAGCCCCAGCATTTT. Amino acids: CASSRGPNQPQHF.

J is TRBJ1-4 and V is TRBV2; the D gene is possibly TRBD1 (5 bases). CDR3 length: 14 residues. V lost 6 bases and J lost 8, with 16 bases in between. Germline assignment: CDR1 SNHLY and CDR2 FYNNEI. As DNA, the CDR3 is TGTGCCAGCAGGACGGGACTACCGGGGGAAAAACTGTTTTTT. This translates into CASRTGLPGEKLFF.

The rearrangement joins TRBV4-2 to TRBJ2-7; 13 positions agree with TRBD2. The J call could be wrong; TRBJ2-5 is a better fit for the DNA end. Per the germline V gene, CDR1 is LGHNA and CDR2 is YNFKEQ. The CDR3 runs to 17 residues. The CDR3 DNA reads as TGTGCCAGCAGCCAAGTGCGACTAGCGGGGGGCGGGGAGACCCAGTACTTC. Translated: CASSQVRLAGGGETQYF.

The chain has TRBV20-1 and TRBJ2-1; no firm D call. Deletions cut 3 bases from V and 5 bases from J, with 11 bases between. Germline assignment: CDR1 DFQATT and CDR2 SNEGSKA (reference sequence). CDR3 length equals 13 residues. This CDR3 reads CSASRSGDNEQFF. CDR3 DNA sequence: TGCAGTGCTAGTAGAAGTGGGGACAATGAGCAGTTCTTC.

This clonotype was observed a few times. CDR3 in amino acids: CASSKEGRRGKDSPLHF. The CDR3, as DNA: TGTGCCAGCAGCAAAGAAGGCAGAAGGGGCAAAGATTCACCCCTCCACTTT. The chain has TRBV21-1 and TRBJ1-6; the table's D call, TRBD1, was not checked against the DNA. TRBV21-1 is classified as a pseudogene. The CDR3 length is 17 residues.

The chain is built from TRBV14 and TRBJ2-1; perhaps D is TRBD1 or TRBD2 (5 bases each). Germline V gene sequence: CDR1 SGHDN, CDR2 FVKESK. CDR3 length equals 13 residues. V was shortened by 4 bases and J by 6 bases, with 10 bases between the two germline ends. CDR3: CASSPGPSNEQFF. CDR3 bases: TGTGCCAGCAGCCCGGGACCGAGCAATGAGCAGTTCTTC. The full variable domain, in which reference TRBV14 and TRBJ2-1 provide the parts outside the CDR3, is EAGVTQFPSHSVIEKGQTVTLRCDPISGHDNLYWYRRVMGKEIKFLLHFVKESKQDESGMPNNRFLAERTGGTYSTLKVQPAELEDSGVYFCASSPGPSNEQFFGPGTRLTVL.

The chain couples TRBV11-2 to TRBJ2-3; D remains ambiguous. CDR1 is SGHAT, CDR2 FQNNGV, per germline. This CDR3 is built from 15 residues. V was clipped by 1 base and J by 3 bases, with 11 bases between them. The CDR3 nucleotides read TGTGCCAGCAGCTTAGTGTCAGGCAGGACAGATACGCAGTATTTT. Translated, it gives CASSLVSGRTDTQYF. The variable domain in full, with the rest retrieved from reference TRBV11-2 and TRBJ2-3, is EAGVAQSPRYKIIEKRQSVAFWCNPISGHATLYWYQQILGQGPKLLIQFQNNGVVDDSQLPKDRFSAERLKGVDSTLKIQPAKLEDSAVYLCASSLVSGRTDTQYFGPGTRLTVL.

V usage is TRBV25-1 and J usage is TRBJ1-4; 7 bases are shared with TRBD1. CDR1 is MGHDK and CDR2 is SYGVNS in the germline V gene. The CDR3 is made up of 16 amino acids. J lost 8 bases, V lost 0 bases, and 9 bases had no gene match. The CDR3 protein is CASSEYLGQKDEKLFF. CDR3 DNA: TGTGCCAGCAGTGAATATCTGGGACAGAAGGACGAAAAACTGTTTTTT. The full variable domain, completed using reference TRBV25-1 and TRBJ1-4, is EADIYQTPRYLVIGTGKKITLECSQTMGHDKMYWYQQDPGMELHLIHYSYGVNSTEKGDLSSESTVSRIRTEHFPLTLESARPSHTSQYLCASSEYLGQKDEKLFFGSGTQLSVL.

This clonotype was detected only a few times. The CDR3 DNA follows: TGTGCCAGCAGTGACAGGGATCACAATGAGCAGTACTTC. Protein product: CASSDRDHNEQYF. The V call is TRBV2, the J call TRBJ2-5; maybe TRBD1 (5 bases). CDR3 length equals 13 residues. V lost 3 bases to trimming and J lost 11 bases, with 16 bases between them. From germline, CDR1 is SNHLY and CDR2 FYNNEI.

This clonotype appeared once. The rearrangement links TRBV5-6 to TRBJ2-1; 8 nucleotides match TRBD2. The better agreement between TRBJ2-7 and the DNA end casts doubt on the J call. The CDR3 is made up of 19 amino acids. CDR1 and CDR2 (germline): SGHDT, YYEEEE. CDR3 sequence: CASSVSLAAILSSYNEQYF. The DNA for the CDR3 is TGTGCCAGCAGCGTGTCACTAGCGGCAATACTGAGCTCCTACAATGAGCAGTACTTC.

This clonotype was detected a few times. This chain joins TRBV6-6 and TRBJ2-5, with unresolved D. The CDR3 is made up of 11 amino acids. The V gene's germline CDR1 is MNHNY and CDR2 SVGAGI (reference sequence). V was pared by 8 bases and J by 4 bases, with 8 bases between. This CDR3 is CASANPETQYF. Written as DNA, the CDR3 is TGTGCCAGCGCTAACCCAGAGACCCAGTACTTC.

This clonotype was found a few times. The V call is TRBV7-9, the J call TRBJ1-1; 7 bases are a match to TRBD1. The CDR3 covers 15 residues. V lost 1 base to trimming and J lost 7 bases; unmatched junction nucleotides: 9. Germline CDR1 and CDR2: SEHNR and FQNEAQ (reference sequence). CDR3 DNA: TGTGCCAGCAGCTTAGTTTCGCATCGGGACAGTGAAGCTTTCTTT. Protein product: CASSLVSHRDSEAFF.

The rearrangement joins TRBV20-1 to TRBJ1-6; 9 bases are a match to TRBD1. The CDR3 sequence is 13 residues long. The ends lost 5 bases at V and 9 bases at J; junction bases unmatched: 5. Per the germline V gene, CDR1 is DFQATT and CDR2 is SNEGSKA (reference sequence). The CDR3 sequence: CSAVTGGSSPLHF. CDR3 in DNA: TGCAGTGCTGTAACAGGGGGCAGTTCACCCCTCCACTTT.

This clonotype was recorded many times. This chain joins TRBV11-2 and TRBJ2-3; 11 nucleotides agree with TRBD2. The junction had 5 bases not matched to a gene; V was cut back by 5 bases and J by 1 base. This CDR3 is built from 16 residues. Germline V lookup: CDR1 SGHAT, CDR2 FQNNGV. The CDR3 is CASSQTSGGGTDTQYF. The CDR3 bases are TGTGCCAGCAGCCAAACTAGCGGGGGAGGCACAGATACGCAGTATTTT.

The rearrangement joins TRBV27 to TRBJ1-2, with 12 bases fitting TRBD1. Germline-derived CDR1 and CDR2 are MNHEY and SMNVEV (reference sequence). The CDR3 length is 15 residues. With 5 bases clipped from V and 6 bases from J, the junction kept 7 bases outside the gene matches. The CDR3 DNA reads as TGTGCCAGCAGTCCCCGGGACAGGGGGCAAGATGGCTACACCTTC. Protein product: CASSPRDRGQDGYTF.

This clonotype has just a few counts. V is TRBV7-2 and J is TRBJ2-4; 7 nucleotides line up with TRBD1. Trimming removed 4 bases from V and 0 bases from J; junction bases left unmatched: 9. This CDR3 has 17 residues. Germline V gives CDR1 SGHTA, CDR2 FQGNSA. The DNA of the CDR3 is TGTGCCAGCAGCTCATCCCACAGGGGATTAGCCAAAAACATTCAGTACTTC. Translating gives CASSSSHRGLAKNIQYF.

The J gene is TRBJ1-4, the V gene TRBV7-9; TRBD1 is a possible D gene (6 bases). Trimming removed 1 base at V and 2 bases at J, with 17 bases between. CDR1 is SEHNR and CDR2 is FQNEAQ in the germline V gene (reference sequence). This CDR3 region has 18 residues. The CDR3 DNA is TGTGCCAGCAGCTTAGGCCAGGGGAGGTGGGCTACTAATGAAAAACTGTTTTTT. It is translated as CASSLGQGRWATNEKLFF.

The count of this clonotype is one. A read error is possible here, since a much larger clone lies one base away. The rearrangement uses TRBV20-1 and TRBJ2-7, with 7 bases fitting TRBD2. This CDR3 has 16 residues. The V gene end was trimmed by 6 bases and the J gene end by 0 bases; junction bases not matched to a gene: 14. Per the germline V gene, CDR1 is DFQATT and CDR2 is SNEGSKA (reference sequence). The CDR3 nucleotides are TGCAGTGCGATACTAGCGACCAGTTTGACCTCCTACGAGCAGTACTTC. Translated, it gives CSAILATSLTSYEQYF.